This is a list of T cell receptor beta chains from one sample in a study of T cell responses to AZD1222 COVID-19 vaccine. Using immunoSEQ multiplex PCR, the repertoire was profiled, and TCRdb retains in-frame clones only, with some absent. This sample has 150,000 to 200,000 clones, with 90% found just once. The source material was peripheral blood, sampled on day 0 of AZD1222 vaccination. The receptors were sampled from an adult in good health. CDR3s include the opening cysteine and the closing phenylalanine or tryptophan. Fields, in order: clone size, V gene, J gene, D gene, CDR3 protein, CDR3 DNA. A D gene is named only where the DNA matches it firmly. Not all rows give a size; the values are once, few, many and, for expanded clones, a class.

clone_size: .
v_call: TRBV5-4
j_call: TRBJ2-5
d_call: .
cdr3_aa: CASSLGQEETQYF
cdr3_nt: TGTGCCAGCAGCTTGGGCCAAGAAGAGACCCAGTACTTC

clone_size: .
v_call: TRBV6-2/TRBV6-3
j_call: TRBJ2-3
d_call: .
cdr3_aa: CASSSPGVGADTQYF
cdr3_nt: TGTGCCAGCAGTTCCCCGGGGGTGGGGGCAGATACGCAGTATTTT

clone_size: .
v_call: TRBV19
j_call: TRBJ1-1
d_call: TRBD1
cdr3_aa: CASSIKGQGYTEAFF
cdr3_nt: TGTGCCAGTAGTATTAAAGGACAGGGGTACACTGAAGCTTTCTTT

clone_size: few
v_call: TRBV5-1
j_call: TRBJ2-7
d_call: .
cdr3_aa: CASSLVGSAANYEQYF
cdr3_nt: TGCGCCAGCAGCTTGGTTGGAAGTGCAGCGAACTACGAGCAGTACTTC

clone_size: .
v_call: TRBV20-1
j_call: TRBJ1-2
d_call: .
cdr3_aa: CSASERSYGYTF
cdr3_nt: TGCAGTGCTAGTGAAAGGTCCTATGGCTACACCTTC

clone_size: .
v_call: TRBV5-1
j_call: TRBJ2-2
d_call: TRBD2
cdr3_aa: CASSLEGGTSGLTGELFF
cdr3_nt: TGCGCCAGCAGCTTGGAAGGGGGGACTAGCGGGCTCACCGGGGAGCTGTTTTTT

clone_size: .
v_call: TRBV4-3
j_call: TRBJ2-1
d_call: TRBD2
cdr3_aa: CASSQSGGALNEQFF
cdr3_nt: TGCGCCAGCAGCCAAAGCGGGGGGGCCTTGAATGAGCAGTTCTTC

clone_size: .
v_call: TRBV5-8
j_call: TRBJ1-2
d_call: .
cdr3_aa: CASIRTENYGYTF
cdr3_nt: TGTGCCAGCATCCGGACAGAAAACTATGGCTACACCTTC

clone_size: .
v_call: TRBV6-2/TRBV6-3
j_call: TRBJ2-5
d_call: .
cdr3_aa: CASSSQGTWAGETQYF
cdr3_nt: TGTGCCAGCAGTTCCCAGGGGACTTGGGCGGGGGAGACCCAGTACTTC

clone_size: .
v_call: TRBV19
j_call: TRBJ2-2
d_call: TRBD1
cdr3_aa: CASSSSLRGLGGELFF
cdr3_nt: TGTGCCAGTAGTTCGTCTCTTAGGGGGCTAGGCGGGGAGCTGTTTTTT

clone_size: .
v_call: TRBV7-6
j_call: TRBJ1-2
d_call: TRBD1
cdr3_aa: CASSSGQGVIDYGYTF
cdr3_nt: TGTGCCAGCAGCTCCGGACAGGGCGTTATAGACTATGGCTACACCTTC

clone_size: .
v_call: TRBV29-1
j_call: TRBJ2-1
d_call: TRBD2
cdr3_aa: CSVGSGTSGMGGQFF
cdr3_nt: TGCAGCGTTGGGTCAGGGACTAGCGGGATGGGAGGGCAGTTCTTC

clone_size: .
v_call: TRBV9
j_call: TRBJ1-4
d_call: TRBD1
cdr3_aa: CASSSDRAGEKLFF
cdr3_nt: TGTGCCAGCAGCTCTGACAGGGCGGGGGAAAAACTGTTTTTT

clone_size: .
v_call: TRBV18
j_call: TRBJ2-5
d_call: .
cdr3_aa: CASSSEETQYF
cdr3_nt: TGTGCCAGCTCCTCGGAGGAGACCCAGTACTTC

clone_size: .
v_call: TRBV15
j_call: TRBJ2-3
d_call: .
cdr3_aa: CATSRGQDTQYF
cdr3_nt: TGTGCCACCAGCCGGGGCCAAGATACGCAGTATTTT

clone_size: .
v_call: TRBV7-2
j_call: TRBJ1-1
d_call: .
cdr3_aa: CASSLGPGNTEAFF
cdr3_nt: TGTGCCAGCAGCTTGGGGCCGGGAAACACTGAAGCTTTCTTT

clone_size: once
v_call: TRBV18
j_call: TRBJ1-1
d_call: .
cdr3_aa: CASSPQWGVDTEAFF
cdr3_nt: TGTGCCAGCTCACCACAATGGGGTGTGGATACTGAAGCTTTCTTT

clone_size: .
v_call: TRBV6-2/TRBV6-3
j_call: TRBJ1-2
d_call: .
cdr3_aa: CASSLTQDRGYGYTF
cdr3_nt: TGTGCCAGCAGCCTTACCCAGGACAGAGGCTATGGCTACACCTTC

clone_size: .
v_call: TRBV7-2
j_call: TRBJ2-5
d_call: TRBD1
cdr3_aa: CASSLEGQGSLYQETQYF
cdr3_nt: TGTGCCAGCAGCTTAGAGGGACAGGGGTCTTTGTACCAAGAGACCCAGTACTTC

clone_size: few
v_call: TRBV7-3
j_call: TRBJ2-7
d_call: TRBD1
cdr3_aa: CASSLPRSLRQGHYEQYF
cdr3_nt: TGTGCCAGCAGCTTACCACGCTCACTACGACAGGGACACTACGAGCAGTACTTC

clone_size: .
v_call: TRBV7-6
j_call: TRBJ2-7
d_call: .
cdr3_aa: CASSLAQVTYEQYF
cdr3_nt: TGTGCCAGCAGCTTAGCGCAGGTAACCTACGAGCAGTACTTC

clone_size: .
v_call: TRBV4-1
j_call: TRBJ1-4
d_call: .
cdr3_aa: CASSQDLGQEKLFF
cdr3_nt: TGCGCCAGCAGCCAAGATCTTGGTCAGGAAAAACTGTTTTTT

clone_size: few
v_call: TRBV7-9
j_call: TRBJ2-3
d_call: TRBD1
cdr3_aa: CASSKGQGAITDTQYF
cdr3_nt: TGTGCCAGCAGCAAGGGACAGGGGGCGATTACAGATACGCAGTATTTT

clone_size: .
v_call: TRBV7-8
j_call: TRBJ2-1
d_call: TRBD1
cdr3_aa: CASNGGTGLYNEQFF
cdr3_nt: TGTGCTTCTAACGGTGGGACAGGACTATACAATGAGCAGTTCTTC

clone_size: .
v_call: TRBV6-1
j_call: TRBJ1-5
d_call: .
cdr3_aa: CASSEREDRQYSNQPQHF
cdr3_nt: TGTGCCAGCAGTGAAAGAGAGGACAGACAATATAGCAATCAGCCCCAGCATTTT

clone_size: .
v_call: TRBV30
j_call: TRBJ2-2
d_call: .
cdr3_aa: CAWRPVNPGELFF
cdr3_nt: TGTGCCTGGAGACCTGTGAATCCCGGGGAGCTGTTTTTT

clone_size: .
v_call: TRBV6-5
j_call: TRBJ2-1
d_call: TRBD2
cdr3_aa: CASGRGTSIDEQFF
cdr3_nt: TGTGCCAGCGGACGCGGGACTAGTATCGATGAGCAGTTCTTC

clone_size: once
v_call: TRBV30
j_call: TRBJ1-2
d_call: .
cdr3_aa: CACNDGAWIQGNYGYTF
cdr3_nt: TGTGCCTGCAATGACGGGGCCTGGATCCAGGGGAACTATGGCTACACCTTC

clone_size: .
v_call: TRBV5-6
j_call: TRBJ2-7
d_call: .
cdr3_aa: CASSLVSGAPPYEQYF
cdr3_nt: TGTGCCAGCAGCTTGGTGTCGGGGGCACCCCCTTACGAGCAGTACTTC

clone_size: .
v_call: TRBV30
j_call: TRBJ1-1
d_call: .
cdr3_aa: CAWRGGLNTEAFF
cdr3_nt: TGTGCCTGGAGAGGCGGCCTGAACACTGAAGCTTTCTTT

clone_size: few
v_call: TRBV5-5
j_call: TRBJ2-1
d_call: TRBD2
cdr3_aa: CAGRPGLAVDGNEQFF
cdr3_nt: TGTGCCGGCCGACCGGGACTAGCGGTCGACGGCAATGAGCAGTTCTTC